Below, 15 T cell receptor beta chains from the same sample are listed, as sequenced in a study of blood T cell repertoires in COVID-19. Produced via immunoSEQ multiplex PCR; TCRdb's table is partial and in-frame only. The data show under 250,000 clones, around 83% seen once. Source material: peripheral blood. These receptors originate from a woman aged 45-65 years with acute or convalescent COVID-19.

This clone has just one count. The rearrangement uses TRBV27 and TRBJ2-1, with TRBD2 matching 13 bases. J lost 0 bases, V lost 2 bases, and 4 bases had no gene match. Germline V gene sequence: CDR1 MNHEY, CDR2 SMNVEV (reference sequence). This CDR3 spans 18 amino acids. CDR3 in DNA: TGTGCCAGCAGTTTAAGGACTAGCGGGAGCCGCTCCTACAATGAGCAGTTCTTC. It yields the protein CASSLRTSGSRSYNEQFF.

This chain connects TRBV14 to TRBJ2-7; 9 bases align to TRBD1. V trimming: 4 bases; J trimming: 2 bases; junction bases outside the gene matches: 3. CDR3 size: 14 residues. Germline V lookup: CDR1 SGHDN, CDR2 FVKESK. CDR3 sequence: CASSLRQGAYEQYF. CDR3 nucleotides: TGTGCCAGCAGCCTACGACAGGGGGCCTACGAGCAGTACTTC.

This chain connects TRBV28 to TRBJ1-6, with D hard to call. V lost 5 bases and J lost 13, with 18 bases in between. The CDR3 is made up of 14 amino acids. CDR1 is MDHEN, CDR2 SYDVKM, per germline. CDR3 sequence (DNA): TGTGCCAGCAGTCTCACCCGGGGAAAAGGGCCCCTCCACTTT. Translating gives CASSLTRGKGPLHF.

This chain joins TRBV19 and TRBJ1-2; D is perhaps TRBD1 (6 bases). CDR3 size: 15 residues. With 3 bases removed from V and 2 bases from J, the gap between germline ends came to 13 bases. Germline V CDR1 and CDR2: LNHDA, SQIVND (reference sequence). The CDR3 DNA follows: TGTGCCAGTAGTATTCGACAGGACTCCAACTATGGCTACACCTTC. Protein product: CASSIRQDSNYGYTF. Looking up the rest from reference TRBV19 and TRBJ1-2 gives the full variable domain: DGGITQSPKYLFRKEGQNVTLSCEQNLNHDAMYWYRQDPGQGLRLIYYSQIVNDFQKGDIAEGYSVSREKKESFPLTVTSAQKNPTAFYLCASSIRQDSNYGYTFGSGTRLTVV.

The chain links TRBV18 to TRBJ1-2, with 9 bases aligning to TRBD1. V gave up 4 bases and J gave up 6 bases; unmatched junction bases: 9. In germline, CDR1 is KGHSH, CDR2 LQKENI. This CDR3 contains 15 residues. The CDR3 region has the DNA TGTGCCAGCTCACAAGTTCCCGGGACAGGGAATGGCTACACCTTC. It is translated as CASSQVPGTGNGYTF.

V usage is TRBV29-1 and J usage is TRBJ1-2, with TRBD1 matching over 8 bases. CDR1 SQVTM and CDR2 ANQGSEA come from the germline V gene. With V trimmed by 6 bases and J by 6 bases, 9 bases remained unmatched. The CDR3 sequence is 13 residues long. CDR3 amino acids: CSVRGHTMDGYTF. As DNA, the CDR3 is TGCAGCGTCAGGGGGCATACGATGGATGGCTACACCTTC.

The rearrangement joins TRBV12-3 or TRBV12-4 to TRBJ1-2; 8 nucleotides align to TRBD1. After removal of 6 bases from V and 5 bases from J, the junction contained 5 bases not matched to a gene. CDR3 length: 13 amino acids. CDR3 sequence (DNA): TGTGCCAGCAGCTCGGACAGGGCGTATGGCTACACCTTC. It is translated as CASSSDRAYGYTF.

The V gene is TRBV28, the J gene TRBJ2-5, with TRBD1 matching 8 bases. This CDR3 contains 16 residues. The germline V gene has CDR1 MDHEN and CDR2 SYDVKM. The junction had 11 bases not matched to a gene; V was cut back by 3 bases and J by 5 bases. The chain's CDR3 is CASSLPLAGGRETQYF. CDR3 DNA: TGTGCCAGCAGTTTGCCCCTGGCAGGGGGCAGGGAGACCCAGTACTTC.

The rearrangement uses TRBV24-1 and TRBJ2-1, with D perhaps matching TRBD2 (6 bases). The CDR3 loop spans 16 amino acids. V lost 3 bases and J lost 3, with 14 bases in between. CDR1 is KGHDR and CDR2 is SFDVKD in the germline V gene. Here the CDR3 reads CATSDLRGSSYNEQFF. CDR3 nucleotide sequence: TGTGCCACCAGTGATCTTCGGGGGTCCAGCTACAATGAGCAGTTCTTC.

The CDR3: CASSQGTGGWETQYF. The CDR3 nucleotides are TGTGCCAGCAGCCAAGGGACAGGGGGCTGGGAGACCCAGTACTTC. This chain links TRBV3-1 (or the pseudogene TRBV3-2) with TRBJ2-5; the match to TRBD1 covers 11 bases. CDR3 length: 15 residues. CDR1 and CDR2 (germline): LGHDT, YNNKEL (reference sequence). Trimming removed 1 base from V and 5 bases from J; junction bases left unmatched: 3.

The gene calls are TRBV24-1 and TRBJ2-3; D is undetermined. This CDR3 comprises 11 residues. Per germline, CDR1 KGHDR and CDR2 SFDVKD. Deletions cut 3 bases from V and 12 bases from J, with 9 bases between. The CDR3 here is CATSDRTSQYF. CDR3 in DNA: TGTGCCACCAGTGATCGAACTTCCCAGTATTTT.

This sequence joins TRBV30 and TRBJ2-5; 9 bases align to TRBD1. The V segment lost 3 bases and the J segment 4 bases; nucleotides outside the gene matches: 12. The CDR3 length is 16 residues. Germline V gene data show CDR1 as GTSNPN and CDR2 as SVGIG (reference sequence). Here the CDR3 reads CAWRSGRQGVGETQYF. CDR3 sequence (DNA): TGTGCCTGGAGGAGCGGAAGACAGGGGGTAGGAGAGACCCAGTACTTC.

The gene calls are TRBV5-6 and TRBJ2-7, with 10 nucleotides matching TRBD1. CDR1 is SGHDT, CDR2 YYEEEE, per germline. V lost 3 bases, J lost 10 bases, and 16 bases stayed unmatched. The CDR3 consists of 16 residues. The CDR3 sequence: CASSSPGQGKFRKQYF. The CDR3 DNA reads TGTGCCAGCAGCTCGCCGGGACAGGGGAAGTTTAGGAAACAGTACTTC.

This chain uses TRBV19 with TRBJ1-6; D is unresolved. V lost 7 bases and J lost 8, with 12 bases in between. The V gene's germline CDR1 is LNHDA and CDR2 SQIVND (reference sequence). This CDR3 comprises 13 residues. In DNA, the CDR3 is TGTGCCAGTAATCCGGGGTATGATTCACCCCTCCACTTT. Translation: CASNPGYDSPLHF.

The V call is TRBV2, the J call TRBJ1-4, with D possibly being TRBD1 (5 bases). The CDR3 runs to 14 residues. The V end was cut by 4 bases, the J end by 4 bases, with 10 bases between. In germline, CDR1 is SNHLY, CDR2 FYNNEI. As DNA, the CDR3 is TGTGCCAGCAGTGTAGGGGATGGTAATGAAAAACTGTTTTTT. It encodes CASSVGDGNEKLFF.